The 26 T cell receptor beta chains below were found in one sample sequenced in a study of identifying expanded T cells in peripheral blood. Sequencing was performed with immunoSEQ multiplex PCR; in TCRdb, only in-frame clones are kept and a portion is missing. This table holds 85,000 to 100,000 clones, around 88% found once. Sequenced material: blood. All receptors derive from a person aged 18 to 69 in good health.

The gene calls are TRBV7-8 and TRBJ1-1, with 7 bases identical to TRBD1. The germline CDR1 and CDR2 sequences are SGHVS and FQNEAQ. V gave up 0 bases and J gave up 4 bases; unmatched junction bases: 5. This CDR3 has 15 amino acids. The CDR3: CASSLARSGGTEAFF. CDR3 sequence (DNA): TGTGCCAGCAGCTTAGCGAGATCAGGGGGCACTGAAGCTTTCTTT. The complete variable domain, with remaining parts taken from reference TRBV7-8 and TRBJ1-1, reads GAGVSQSPRYKVAKRGQDVALRCDPISGHVSLFWYQQALGQGPEFLTYFQNEAQLDKSGLPSDRFFAERPEGSVSTLKIQRTQQEDSAVYLCASSLARSGGTEAFFGQGTRLTVV.

The chain links TRBV30 to TRBJ1-1; weak D call: TRBD1 (6 bases). V was pared by 5 bases and J by 6 bases, with 13 bases between. The germline V gene encodes CDR1 GTSNPN and CDR2 SVGIG (reference sequence). This CDR3 is built from 12 residues. DNA for the CDR3: TGTGCCTGGTCAGGGGTTCAGGCTGAAGCTTTCTTT. It encodes CAWSGVQAEAFF.

J is TRBJ2-7 and V is TRBV9; possibly TRBD1 or TRBD2 for D (5 bases each). The germline V gene has CDR1 SGDLS and CDR2 YYNGEE. The CDR3 runs 14 residues. Trimming cost V 0 bases and J 5 bases, with 12 bases left between them. CDR3 nucleotides: TGTGCCAGCAGCGTAGCCCCGGGGCCCCACGAGCAGTACTTC. It specifies CASSVAPGPHEQYF.

This chain links TRBV18 with TRBJ2-2, with TRBD1 matching 7 bases. Germline V gives CDR1 KGHSH, CDR2 LQKENI. The CDR3 runs 16 residues. V gave up 4 bases and J gave up 0 bases; unmatched junction bases: 5. In nucleotides, the CDR3 is TGTGCCAGCTCACGTACAGGGGCATCGAACACCGGGGAGCTGTTTTTT. As protein: CASSRTGASNTGELFF.

The chain couples TRBV19 to TRBJ2-5, with D unresolved. CDR1 and CDR2 (germline): LNHDA, SQIVND (reference sequence). V gave up 7 bases and J gave up 5 bases, with 17 bases separating them. The CDR3 runs 14 residues. The CDR3 protein is CASMGWGLGETQYF. Here the CDR3 DNA reads TGTGCCAGTATGGGGTGGGGTCTCGGGGAGACCCAGTACTTC.

The V gene is TRBV7-8, the J gene TRBJ2-3, with D possibly matching TRBD1 (5 bases). Germline values: CDR1 SGHVS, CDR2 FQNEAQ. This CDR3 is built from 15 residues. Trimming pared 1 base from V and 8 bases from J, leaving 16 bases between. The chain's CDR3 is CASSLVFKTQGTQYF. CDR3 nucleotides: TGTGCCAGCAGCTTAGTGTTTAAGACTCAGGGTACGCAGTATTTT.

V and J are TRBV6-1 and TRBJ2-5; TRBD2 is a possible D gene (5 bases). Germline CDR1 and CDR2: MNHNS and SASEGT. The CDR3 sequence is 13 residues long. V was trimmed by 8 bases and J by 4 bases, leaving 14 bases between them. The DNA for the CDR3 is TGTGCCAGCTTACGACTACCAGGAGAGACCCAGTACTTC. Translating gives CASLRLPGETQYF.

The genes are TRBV7-9 and TRBJ2-1; TRBD2 matches 10 bases. V lost 1 base and J lost 7; bases outside the gene matches: 7. The CDR3 has 16 amino acids. Germline lookup yields CDR1 SEHNR and CDR2 FQNEAQ (reference sequence). DNA of the CDR3: TGTGCCAGCAGCTTAGTTCCTAGCGGGAGTAGGAATGAGCAGTTCTTC. It codes for CASSLVPSGSRNEQFF.

This chain uses TRBV11-1 with TRBJ1-2; 9 positions match TRBD1. J was trimmed by 1 base and V by 4 bases; bases with no gene match: 4. The CDR3 is made up of 15 amino acids. Germline lookup yields CDR1 SGHAT and CDR2 FQDESV (reference sequence). The CDR3 protein is CASSSRDRDNYGYTF. The DNA for the CDR3 is TGTGCCAGCAGCTCCCGGGACAGGGATAACTATGGCTACACCTTC.

The CDR3 DNA follows: TGTGCCGGGACTAGCGGCCCCCACTCCTACAATGAGCAGTTCTTC. It translates to CAGTSGPHSYNEQFF. The chain joins TRBV11-2 to TRBJ2-1, with 11 nucleotides matching TRBD2. CDR3 length: 15 amino acids. Germline loops: CDR1 SGHAT, CDR2 FQNNGV. V was pared by 11 bases and J by 0 bases, with 6 bases of the junction left unmatched.

This CDR3 is CASRGGGNSNQPQHF. The CDR3 coding sequence is TGTGCCAGCAGGGGGGGTGGAAATAGCAATCAGCCCCAGCATTTT. The chain carries TRBV28 and TRBJ1-5; D is possibly TRBD1 (5 bases). The CDR3 totals 15 residues. The germline CDR1 and CDR2 sequences are MDHEN and SYDVKM. The ends were cut back, 6 bases at V and 0 bases at J, with 12 bases in the middle.

This clone was recorded once. The V call is TRBV5-4, the J call TRBJ1-3; D ambiguous. The CDR3 is 13 residues long. Deletions cut 1 base from V and 0 bases from J, with 2 bases between. The germline gives CDR1 SGHNT, CDR2 YYREEE (reference sequence). The CDR3 DNA sequence: TGTGCCAGCAGCTTGTTCTCTGGAAACACCATATATTTT. Its protein is CASSLFSGNTIYF. The full variable domain, in which reference TRBV5-4 and TRBJ1-3 provide the parts outside the CDR3, is ETGVTQSPTHLIKTRGQQVTLRCSSQSGHNTVSWYQQALGQGPQFIFQYYREEENGRGNFPPRFSGLQFPNYSSELNVNALELDDSALYLCASSLFSGNTIYFGEGSWLTVV.

The CDR3 spells CASSPGQVLSEQYF. The CDR3 DNA reads TGTGCCAGCAGCCCGGGACAGGTGCTATCCGAGCAGTACTTC. The V call is TRBV11-3, the J call TRBJ2-7; 8 bases line up with TRBD1. The germline gives CDR1 SGHNT, CDR2 YENEEA. J was trimmed by 6 bases and V by 5 bases; bases with no gene match: 9. This CDR3 region has 14 residues. Complete variable domain (other parts from reference TRBV11-3 and TRBJ2-7): EAGVVQSPRYKIIEKKQPVAFWCNPISGHNTLYWYLQNLGQGPELLIRYENEEAVDDSQLPKDRFSAERLKGVDSTLKIQPAELGDSAVYLCASSPGQVLSEQYFGPGTRLTVT.

The CDR3 reads CATSRGDIATNEKLFF. The CDR3 DNA reads as TGTGCCACCAGCAGAGGGGACATAGCAACTAATGAAAAACTGTTTTTT. V is TRBV15 and J is TRBJ1-4, with D perhaps matching TRBD1 (6 bases). The V gene lost 1 base and the J gene lost 0 bases, with 9 bases spanning the gap. The CDR3 loop spans 16 amino acids. Germline CDR1 LNHNV, CDR2 YYDKDF (reference sequence).

Remarks on this clone: This sample includes further DNA sequences coding for the same CDR3. The chain is built from TRBV5-4 and TRBJ1-4, with TRBD1 identical over 8 bases. V trimming: 0 bases; J trimming: 7 bases; junction bases outside the gene matches: 8. The CDR3 is made up of 16 amino acids. From germline, CDR1 is SGHNT and CDR2 YYREEE (reference sequence). Written as DNA, the CDR3 is TGTGCCAGCAGCTTGGGGGGACAGGAACGAGCTGAAAAACTGTTTTTT. This gives the protein CASSLGGQERAEKLFF.

The chain recombines TRBV29-1 with TRBJ2-1; a possible D gene is TRBD1 (6 bases). In germline, CDR1 is SQVTM, CDR2 ANQGSEA. Trimming cost V 3 bases and J 2 bases, with 8 bases left between them. The CDR3 loop spans 13 amino acids. CDR3 protein: CSVERQAYNEQFF. The DNA of the CDR3 is TGCAGCGTTGAGAGACAGGCCTACAATGAGCAGTTCTTC.

V usage is TRBV12-5 and J usage is TRBJ2-5; TRBD2 is a possible D gene (7 bases). Germline V gives CDR1 LGHNT, CDR2 FRNRAP. V was clipped by 7 bases and J by 3 bases, with 15 bases between them. The CDR3 length is 14 residues. CDR3 coding DNA: TGTGCTAGTGCATTGGGGGGGCTAGAAGAGACCCAGTACTTC. It encodes CASALGGLEETQYF. The whole variable domain, filled in from reference TRBV12-5 and TRBJ2-5, reads DARVTQTPRHKVTEMGQEVTMRCQPILGHNTVFWYRQTMMQGLELLAYFRNRAPLDDSGMPKDRFSAEMPDATLATLKIQPSEPRDSAVYFCASALGGLEETQYFGPGTRLLVL.

V and J are TRBV6-1 and TRBJ1-2; D is possibly TRBD1 (6 bases). V dropped 8 bases and J dropped 4 bases, with 8 bases sitting between them. The CDR3 is made up of 11 amino acids. Germline assignment: CDR1 MNHNS and CDR2 SASEGT. The CDR3 DNA follows: TGTGCCAGCGGGGGCGCCTATGGCTACACCTTC. Translated, it gives CASGGAYGYTF.

J is TRBJ2-1 and V is TRBV29-1; 9 bases align to TRBD2. V lost 5 bases to trimming and J lost 10 bases; unmatched junction nucleotides: 15. The CDR3 spans 15 residues. Germline V gene sequence: CDR1 SQVTM, CDR2 ANQGSEA. CDR3 sequence: CSVLYGLAGVSEQFF. CDR3 DNA sequence: TGCAGCGTTCTTTACGGGTTAGCGGGAGTCAGCGAGCAGTTCTTC.

This rearrangement joins TRBV28 to TRBJ2-1; 7 bases line up with TRBD2. The CDR3 totals 13 residues. Germline V gene lookup returns CDR1 MDHEN and CDR2 SYDVKM. The J segment lost 9 bases and the V segment lost 4 bases, leaving 6 bases of the junction unmatched. In DNA form, the CDR3 reads TGTGCCAGCAGTTCTAGCGGTACGGGTGAGCAGTTCTTC. This sequence encodes CASSSSGTGEQFF.

The sample holds one count of this clone. The J gene is TRBJ2-1, the V gene TRBV6-5; 10 bases align to TRBD1. V lost 6 bases and J lost 5; bases outside the gene matches: 7. CDR3 length equals 15 residues. Per germline, CDR1 MNHEY and CDR2 SVGAGI. CDR3 in amino acids: CASSLLGTGDNEQFF. In DNA form, the CDR3 reads TGTGCCAGCAGCCTACTCGGGACAGGGGACAATGAGCAGTTCTTC.

This chain connects TRBV7-9 to TRBJ1-2; no clear D. V was trimmed by 5 bases and J by 1 base, leaving 5 bases between them. Looked up from germline, CDR1 is SEHNR and CDR2 is FQNEAQ (reference sequence). The CDR3 runs 12 residues. This CDR3 reads CASSMDNYGYTF. The CDR3 DNA sequence: TGTGCCAGCAGCATGGATAACTATGGCTACACCTTC. Complete variable domain (other parts from reference TRBV7-9 and TRBJ1-2): DTGVSQNPRHKITKRGQNVTFRCDPISEHNRLYWYRQTLGQGPEFLTYFQNEAQLEKSRLLSDRFSAERPKGSFSTLEIQRTEQGDSAMYLCASSMDNYGYTFGSGTRLTVV.

The rearrangement joins TRBV5-4 to TRBJ2-7; tentative D call: TRBD2 (7 bases). Trimming took off 2 bases at V and 0 bases at J, with 12 bases between the two ends. The CDR3 has 15 amino acids. Germline V gene lookup returns CDR1 SGHNT and CDR2 YYREEE (reference sequence). This CDR3 reads CASSFGGALSYEQYF. CDR3 DNA: TGTGCCAGCAGCTTTGGGGGGGCCCTCTCCTACGAGCAGTACTTC.

The chain couples TRBV5-4 to TRBJ2-7, with 8 bases lining up with TRBD1. The V and J ends lost 2 bases and 3 bases, in that order; junction bases with no gene match: 4. The CDR3 contains 14 residues. Germline assignment: CDR1 SGHNT and CDR2 YYREEE (reference sequence). The CDR3: CASSFGQGSYEQYF. CDR3 coding DNA: TGTGCCAGCAGCTTCGGACAGGGCAGCTACGAGCAGTACTTC.

V is TRBV27 and J is TRBJ2-7, with TRBD2 identical over 13 bases. V trimming: 6 bases; J trimming: 4 bases; junction bases outside the gene matches: 9. The CDR3 is 16 amino acids. Germline CDR1 is MNHEY and CDR2 is SMNVEV (reference sequence). This chain's CDR3 is CASRTTGTSGIYEQYF. The CDR3 DNA is TGTGCCAGCAGGACAACGGGGACTAGCGGGATTTACGAGCAGTACTTC.

The chain is built from TRBV2 and TRBJ2-1; D remains ambiguous. Trimming removed 4 bases from V and 0 bases from J, with 13 bases in between. Germline V gene data show CDR1 as SNHLY and CDR2 as FYNNEI. This CDR3 comprises 16 residues. The chain's CDR3 is CASSATLPRSYNEQFF. Here the CDR3 DNA reads TGTGCCAGCAGTGCTACCCTTCCACGCTCCTACAATGAGCAGTTCTTC.